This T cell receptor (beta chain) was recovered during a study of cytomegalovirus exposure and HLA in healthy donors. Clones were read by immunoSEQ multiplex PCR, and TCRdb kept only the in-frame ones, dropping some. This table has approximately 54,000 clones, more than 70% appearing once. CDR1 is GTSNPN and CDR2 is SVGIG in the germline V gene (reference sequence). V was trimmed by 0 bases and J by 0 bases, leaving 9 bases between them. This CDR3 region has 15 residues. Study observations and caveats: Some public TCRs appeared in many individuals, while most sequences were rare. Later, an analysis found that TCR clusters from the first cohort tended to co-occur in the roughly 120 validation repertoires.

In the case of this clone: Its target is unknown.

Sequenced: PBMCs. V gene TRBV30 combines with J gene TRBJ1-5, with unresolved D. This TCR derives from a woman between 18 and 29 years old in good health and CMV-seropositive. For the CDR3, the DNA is TGTGCCTGGAGTGTCGGTCGTTATAGCAATCAGCCCCAGCATTTT. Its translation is CAWSVGRYSNQPQHF.